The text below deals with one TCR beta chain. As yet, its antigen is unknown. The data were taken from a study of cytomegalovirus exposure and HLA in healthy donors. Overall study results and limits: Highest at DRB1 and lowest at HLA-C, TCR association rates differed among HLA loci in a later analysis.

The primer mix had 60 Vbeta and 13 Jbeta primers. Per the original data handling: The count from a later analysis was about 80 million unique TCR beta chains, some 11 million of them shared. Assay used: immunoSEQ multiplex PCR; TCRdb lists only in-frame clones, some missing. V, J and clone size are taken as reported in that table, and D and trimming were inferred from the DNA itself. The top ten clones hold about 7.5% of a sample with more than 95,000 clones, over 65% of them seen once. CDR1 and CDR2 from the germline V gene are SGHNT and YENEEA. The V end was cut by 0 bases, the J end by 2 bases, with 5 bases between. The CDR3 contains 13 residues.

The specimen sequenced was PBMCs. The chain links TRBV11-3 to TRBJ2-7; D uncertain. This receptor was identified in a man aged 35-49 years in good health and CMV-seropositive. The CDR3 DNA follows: TGTGCCAGCAGCTTAGACAGTCCCTACGAGCAGTACTTC. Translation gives CASSLDSPYEQYF. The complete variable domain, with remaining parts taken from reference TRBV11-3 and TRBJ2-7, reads EAGVVQSPRYKIIEKKQPVAFWCNPISGHNTLYWYLQNLGQGPELLIRYENEEAVDDSQLPKDRFSAERLKGVDSTLKIQPAELGDSAVYLCASSLDSPYEQYFGPGTRLTVT.